This passage covers 32 T cell receptor beta chains from one sample sequenced in a study of early T cells in non-severe SARS-CoV-2 infection. One entry per CDR3 protein, called by TCRdb with MiXCR from the 5' RACE reads. Of some 35,000 distinct CDR3 sequences listed, roughly 4% are singletons. The sequenced material came from whole blood. The receptors were sampled from an adult who was a healthcare worker with PCR-confirmed SARS-CoV-2 infection or an uninfected control (not recorded which).

This clonotype was picked up a small number of times. The chain combines TRBV29-1 with TRBJ1-4; D is perhaps TRBD1 (5 bases). The CDR3 runs 14 residues. Germline lookup yields CDR1 SQVTM and CDR2 ANQGSEA. V lost 6 bases to trimming and J lost 8 bases, with 19 bases between them. Here the CDR3 reads CSVRQTRLIEKLFF. In DNA, the CDR3 is TGCAGCGTCCGACAGACACGTCTTATAGAAAAACTGTTTTTT. The variable domain in full, with the rest retrieved from reference TRBV29-1 and TRBJ1-4, is SAVISQKPSRDICQRGTSLTIQCQVDSQVTMMFWYRQQPGQSLTLIATANQGSEATYESGFVIDKFPISRPNLTFSTLTVSNMSPEDSSIYLCSVRQTRLIEKLFFGSGTQLSVL.

This clonotype was found many times. J is TRBJ1-5 and V is TRBV29-1; D is unclear. V was trimmed by 2 bases and J by 3 bases, leaving 8 bases between them. The germline CDR1 and CDR2 sequences are SQVTM and ANQGSEA. There are 13 residues in the CDR3. CDR3 bases: TGCAGCGTTGAACTGGGGATCAATCAGCCCCAGCATTTT. Translated, it gives CSVELGINQPQHF. Variable domain in full (rest from reference TRBV29-1 and TRBJ1-5): SAVISQKPSRDICQRGTSLTIQCQVDSQVTMMFWYRQQPGQSLTLIATANQGSEATYESGFVIDKFPISRPNLTFSTLTVSNMSPEDSSIYLCSVELGINQPQHFGDGTRLSIL.

This clonotype was seen many times. This chain connects TRBV20-1 to TRBJ1-1, with a tentative D call TRBD1 (5 bases). The CDR3 consists of 13 residues. V was pared by 1 base and J by 4 bases, with 10 bases between. Germline CDR1 is DFQATT and CDR2 is SNEGSKA (reference sequence). The CDR3 DNA follows: TGCAGTGCTAGAGTGCAGGGCCGCACTGAAGCTTTCTTT. Translation: CSARVQGRTEAFF.

This clonotype has ten or more counts. The J gene is TRBJ1-5, the V gene TRBV10-3, with 9 bases matching TRBD1. CDR3 length: 13 amino acids. The V and J ends lost 8 bases and 3 bases, in that order; junction bases with no gene match: 2. From germline, CDR1 is ENHRY and CDR2 SYGVKD. In nucleotides, the CDR3 is TGTGCCATCGGGACAGGGAACAATCAGCCCCAGCATTTT. Amino acid sequence: CAIGTGNNQPQHF.

At least ten counts were recorded for this clonotype. The chain has TRBV19 and TRBJ1-1; D is ambiguous. Trimming cost V 2 bases and J 0 bases, with 7 bases left between them. There are 14 residues in the CDR3. CDR1 is LNHDA and CDR2 is SQIVND in the germline V gene (reference sequence). The CDR3 bases are TGTGCCAGTAGTATAACGGGGATGAACACTGAAGCTTTCTTT. It translates to CASSITGMNTEAFF. Together with reference TRBV19 and TRBJ1-1, the CDR3 gives the full variable domain: DGGITQSPKYLFRKEGQNVTLSCEQNLNHDAMYWYRQDPGQGLRLIYYSQIVNDFQKGDIAEGYSVSREKKESFPLTVTSAQKNPTAFYLCASSITGMNTEAFFGQGTRLTVV.

This clonotype showed up many times. V and J are TRBV2 and TRBJ2-3; D not certain. Between the trimmed V and J ends, which lost 8 bases and 2 bases, there was a span of 8 bases. Per the germline V gene, CDR1 is SNHLY and CDR2 is FYNNEI. The CDR3 has 12 residues. The CDR3 bases are TGTGCCAGCGCAAGCTCCACAGATACGCAGTATTTT. This gives the protein CASASSTDTQYF.

The sample holds a few counts of this clonotype. This chain uses TRBV18 with TRBJ2-7; 12 bases align to TRBD2. Germline CDR1 and CDR2: KGHSH and LQKENI. Unmatched junction bases numbered 9, after V lost 2 bases and J lost 1 base. CDR3 length: 18 residues. CDR3 amino acids: CASSPFPLLAGGSYEQYV. For the CDR3, the DNA is TGTGCCAGCTCACCATTCCCCCTACTAGCGGGAGGTTCCTACGAGCAGTACGTC.

The rearrangement uses TRBV7-2 and TRBJ2-1, with 12 positions matching TRBD2. In germline, CDR1 is SGHTA, CDR2 FQGNSA. Unmatched junction bases numbered 10, after V lost 2 bases and J lost 5 bases. The length of the CDR3 is 18 residues. Written as DNA, the CDR3 is TGTGCCAGCAGCTTACAGCGGGGGCGGACTAGCGGGAACAATGAGCAGTTCTTC. This sequence encodes CASSLQRGRTSGNNEQFF.

The table lists this clonotype with many counts. The chain joins TRBV7-2 to TRBJ2-7, with 9 positions matching TRBD2. The CDR3 loop spans 16 amino acids. Germline V CDR1 and CDR2: SGHTA, FQGNSA. V lost 1 base and J lost 6; bases outside the gene matches: 10. The CDR3 spells CASSLVAGGQAREQYV. The DNA of the CDR3 is TGTGCCAGCAGCTTAGTTGCGGGAGGGCAGGCTCGCGAGCAGTACGTC.

At least ten counts were recorded for this clonotype. This sequence joins TRBV7-2 and TRBJ2-7, with D perhaps TRBD1 (6 bases). This CDR3 is built from 13 residues. Deletions cut 4 bases from V and 3 bases from J, with 10 bases between. The germline V gene encodes CDR1 SGHTA and CDR2 FQGNSA. CDR3 residues: CASSSQGYYEQYF. In nucleotides, the CDR3 is TGTGCCAGCAGCTCGCAGGGGTACTACGAGCAGTACTTC.

This clonotype was detected many times. This rearrangement joins TRBV6-5 to TRBJ2-1, with 10 bases fitting TRBD1. In germline, CDR1 is MNHEY, CDR2 SVGAGI. This CDR3 has 13 residues. The J segment lost 7 bases and the V segment lost 6 bases, leaving 3 bases of the junction unmatched. The CDR3 nucleotides read TGTGCCAGCAGGGGACAGGGGAGGAATGAGCAGTTCTTC. It translates to CASRGQGRNEQFF.

This clonotype was found many times. This chain connects TRBV4-2 to TRBJ2-5, with TRBD2 as a possible D gene (6 bases). CDR1 LGHNA and CDR2 YNFKEQ come from the germline V gene. V lost 2 bases to trimming and J lost 3 bases, with 10 bases between them. The CDR3 spans 14 residues. Written as DNA, the CDR3 is TGTGCCAGCAGCCAATCCCCGGGGGAAGAGACCCAGTACTTC. This gives the protein CASSQSPGEETQYF.

This clonotype was seen a few times. The CDR3 loop reads CASSPGTSGTYNEQFF. CDR3 nucleotides: TGTGCCAGCTCACCAGGGACTAGCGGGACCTACAATGAGCAGTTCTTC. The chain employs TRBV18 and TRBJ2-1, with 13 bases aligning to TRBD2. This CDR3 region has 16 residues. Germline-derived CDR1 and CDR2 are KGHSH and LQKENI. The V gene end was trimmed by 2 bases and the J gene end by 2 bases; junction bases not matched to a gene: 0.

The rearrangement joins TRBV12-3 or TRBV12-4 to TRBJ1-1; D is ambiguous. CDR3 size: 14 residues. Between the trimmed V and J ends, which lost 4 bases and 0 bases, there was a span of 9 bases. The CDR3 loop reads CASSWAALNTEAFF. The CDR3 DNA sequence: TGTGCCAGCAGTTGGGCAGCCTTGAACACTGAAGCTTTCTTT.

In this sample, this clonotype turned up many times. This chain joins TRBV28 and TRBJ2-5; D is perhaps TRBD2 (5 bases). This CDR3 contains 15 residues. Trimming left V 1 base short and J 1 base short, with 10 bases between. Looked up from germline, CDR1 is MDHEN and CDR2 is SYDVKM. The CDR3 nucleotides are TGTGCCAGCAGTTTATTAACCGGGGTCCAAGAGACCCAGTACTTC. It encodes CASSLLTGVQETQYF.

There are many counts of this clonotype. V usage is TRBV3-1 and J usage is TRBJ1-3; D is uncertain. Germline-derived CDR1 and CDR2 are LGHDT and YNNKEL (reference sequence). V was cut by 6 bases and J by 0 bases, with 6 bases left in between. This CDR3 has 13 residues. CDR3 amino acids: CASSENSGNTIYF. The CDR3 nucleotides are TGTGCCAGCAGTGAGAACTCTGGAAACACCATATATTTT. The variable domain in full, completed from reference TRBV3-1 and TRBJ1-3, reads DTAVSQTPKYLVTQMGNDKSIKCEQNLGHDTMYWYKQDSKKFLKIMFSYNNKELIINETVPNRFSPKSPDKAHLNLHINSLELGDSAVYFCASSENSGNTIYFGEGSWLTVV.

This clonotype was counted many times. CDR3 DNA sequence: TGTGCCAGCAGCTTGGCAGGGAGGGCGACCCAGTACTTC. Translated, it gives CASSLAGRATQYF. The rearrangement links TRBV5-5 to TRBJ2-5, with 7 bases fitting TRBD2. V was pared by 0 bases and J by 7 bases, with 3 bases of the junction left unmatched. CDR1 SGHKS and CDR2 YYEKEE come from the germline V gene (reference sequence). This CDR3 region has 13 residues.

This clonotype was observed at least ten times. The rearrangement links TRBV7-9 to TRBJ2-2; possible D gene TRBD1, 5 bases. Germline CDR1 and CDR2: SEHNR and FQNEAQ (reference sequence). CDR3 length: 15 amino acids. V lost 2 bases and J lost 5, with 12 bases in between. The CDR3 coding sequence is TGTGCCAGCAGCTTAAGGGGTTTACAGACCGGGGAGCTGTTTTTT. Translated, it gives CASSLRGLQTGELFF.

This clonotype was seen at least ten times. The chain has TRBV5-1 and TRBJ1-1; TRBD1 might be the D (6 bases). The CDR3 runs 13 residues. Germline V gives CDR1 SGHRS, CDR2 YFSETQ. Trimming cost V 6 bases and J 4 bases, with 13 bases left between them. The CDR3 DNA reads as TGCGCCAGCAACGAGGGGGTCGGCACTGAAGCTTTCTTT. This sequence encodes CASNEGVGTEAFF. The full variable domain, rest sourced from reference TRBV5-1 and TRBJ1-1, is KAGVTQTPRYLIKTRGQQVTLSCSPISGHRSVSWYQQTPGQGLQFLFEYFSETQRNKGNFPGRFSGRQFSNSRSEMNVSTLELGDSALYLCASNEGVGTEAFFGQGTRLTVV.

This clonotype was seen repeatedly, ten times or more. The J gene is TRBJ2-7, the V gene TRBV28, with 8 bases matching TRBD2. Germline trimming cut 6 bases from V and 3 bases from J; bases unmatched to any gene: 7. Germline V gives CDR1 MDHEN, CDR2 SYDVKM. The CDR3 covers 14 residues. CDR3 sequence (DNA): TGTGCCAGCAGGGTAACTAGCGGTTACTACGAGCAGTACTTC. Translation gives CASRVTSGYYEQYF.

This rearrangement joins TRBV28 to TRBJ2-7; possibly TRBD2 for D (5 bases). The CDR3 has 15 residues. V was trimmed by 6 bases and J by 1 base, leaving 16 bases between them. CDR1 and CDR2 (germline): MDHEN, SYDVKM. In DNA, the CDR3 is TGTGCCAGCAGCGGAGCCGGGATAGTGTCCTACGAGCAGTACTTC. Its protein is CASSGAGIVSYEQYF.

In its sample, this clonotype was seen a few times. The chain uses TRBV20-1 and TRBJ2-7, with TRBD2 matching 10 bases. The CDR3 contains 14 residues. CDR1 and CDR2 from the germline V gene are DFQATT and SNEGSKA (reference sequence). The V gene end was trimmed by 8 bases and the J gene end by 7 bases; junction bases not matched to a gene: 14. In DNA form, the CDR3 reads TGCAGTTCCATTCTAGCGGGAGTGCTCCGGGAGCAGTACTTC. Its translation is CSSILAGVLREQYF.

The chain joins TRBV20-1 to TRBJ2-7; D is uncertain. Trimming stripped 1 base from V and 7 bases from J, with 11 bases between. Germline assignment: CDR1 DFQATT and CDR2 SNEGSKA (reference sequence). The CDR3 is made up of 12 amino acids. This chain's CDR3 is CSARAETGEQYF. As DNA, the CDR3 is TGCAGTGCTAGAGCAGAAACTGGTGAGCAGTACTTC.

This clonotype was seen repeatedly, ten times or more. The V call is TRBV5-4, the J call TRBJ2-7; no firm D call. Germline-derived CDR1 and CDR2 are SGHNT and YYREEE (reference sequence). This CDR3 has 14 amino acids. Trimming stripped 0 bases from V and 0 bases from J, with 7 bases between. The CDR3 nucleotides are TGTGCCAGCAGCTTGGCCCGGACCTCCTACGAGCAGTACTTC. This codes for CASSLARTSYEQYF.

This clonotype was observed at least ten times. J is TRBJ2-5 and V is TRBV9; TRBD2 aligns across 9 bases. The germline gives CDR1 SGDLS, CDR2 YYNGEE. V shed 3 bases and J 5 bases; nucleotides not matched to a gene: 5. The CDR3 contains 14 residues. The CDR3, as DNA: TGTGCCAGCAGCGATAGCGGGAGTTGGGAGACCCAGTACTTC. It codes for CASSDSGSWETQYF.

The rearrangement joins TRBV2 to TRBJ2-7, with TRBD1 as a possible D gene (5 bases). CDR1 SNHLY and CDR2 FYNNEI come from the germline V gene. Deletions cut 5 bases from V and 6 bases from J, with 14 bases between. This CDR3 contains 13 residues. CDR3: CASSLQGLSEQYV. The CDR3 coding sequence is TGTGCCAGCAGTTTGCAGGGCCTTTCCGAGCAGTACGTC.

This clonotype was picked up many times. This chain connects TRBV20-1 to TRBJ2-1; 7 nucleotides agree with TRBD2. The length of the CDR3 is 18 residues. Trimming cost V 1 base and J 3 bases; bases outside gene matches: 15. The germline V gene encodes CDR1 DFQATT and CDR2 SNEGSKA (reference sequence). Here the CDR3 reads CSARASSSGWGVYNEQFF. The CDR3 coding sequence is TGCAGTGCTAGAGCGAGTTCTAGCGGTTGGGGGGTCTACAATGAGCAGTTCTTC.

This clonotype was counted at least ten times. The chain recombines TRBV7-9 with TRBJ2-7; D is ambiguous. Germline CDR1 and CDR2: SEHNR and FQNEAQ (reference sequence). Trimming removed 1 base at V and 4 bases at J, with 8 bases between. This CDR3 has 13 amino acids. For the CDR3, the DNA is TGTGCCAGCAGCTTAGAGGATCGATACGAGCAGTACTTC. Translation: CASSLEDRYEQYF.

This clonotype has at least ten counts. The chain has TRBV2 and TRBJ2-3; 10 positions match TRBD1. With V trimmed by 4 bases and J by 3 bases, 7 bases remained unmatched. Germline values: CDR1 SNHLY, CDR2 FYNNEI. The CDR3 runs to 16 residues. The CDR3 loop is CASSASTGGRTDTQYF. CDR3 coding DNA: TGTGCCAGCAGTGCCTCGACAGGGGGCAGAACAGATACGCAGTATTTT.

The chain couples TRBV24-1 to TRBJ2-1; D is undetermined. The CDR3 extends over 15 amino acids. The germline V gene has CDR1 KGHDR and CDR2 SFDVKD. The ends were cut back, 0 bases at V and 3 bases at J, with 8 bases in the middle. CDR3 loop: CATSDLMPGYNEQFF. The CDR3 DNA is TGTGCCACCAGTGATTTGATGCCAGGCTACAATGAGCAGTTCTTC.

This clonotype came up many times. This chain uses TRBV7-3 with TRBJ2-2, with TRBD2 matching 10 bases. Germline CDR1 and CDR2: SGHTA and FQGTGA. With 5 bases clipped from V and 8 bases from J, the junction kept 11 bases outside the gene matches. This CDR3 is 16 amino acids long. CDR3 in DNA: TGTGCCAGCAGCCCATCCAGCGGGAGGGCTCGGGGGGAGCTGTTTTTT. It codes for CASSPSSGRARGELFF.

The table lists this clonotype with many counts. The J gene is TRBJ1-5, the V gene TRBV6-1; D remains unclear. Germline V gives CDR1 MNHNS, CDR2 SASEGT. The CDR3 length is 10 residues. The V and J ends lost 8 bases and 6 bases respectively, with 5 bases between them. Written as DNA, the CDR3 is TGTGCCAGCCATAGTCAGCCCCAGCATTTT. This gives the protein CASHSQPQHF.